Reported below is one T cell receptor (beta chain). This entry is derived from a study of blood T cell repertoires in COVID-19. Whole-study context: Spain, Italy and the United States supplied samples that represented acute and convalescent COVID-19. Sources were T cells, B-cell-depleted T cells, or PBMCs; the material itself was cDNA or gDNA.

Only in-frame clones appear in the TCRdb table, and some are missing; sequencing was by immunoSEQ multiplex PCR. The table lists about 160,000 clones, over 65% of them singletons. Germline assignment: CDR1 MNHEY and CDR2 SMNVEV (reference sequence). This CDR3 comprises 14 residues. The junction had 4 bases not matched to a gene; V was cut back by 5 bases and J by 3 bases. Source material: peripheral blood. The rearrangement joins TRBV27 to TRBJ2-7, with 10 bases lining up with TRBD1. The TCR comes from a man between 60 and 75 years old with acute or convalescent COVID-19. For the CDR3, the DNA is TGTGCCAGCAGTCTCGGACAGGGGGTCTACGAGCAGTACTTC. Translation: CASSLGQGVYEQYF.